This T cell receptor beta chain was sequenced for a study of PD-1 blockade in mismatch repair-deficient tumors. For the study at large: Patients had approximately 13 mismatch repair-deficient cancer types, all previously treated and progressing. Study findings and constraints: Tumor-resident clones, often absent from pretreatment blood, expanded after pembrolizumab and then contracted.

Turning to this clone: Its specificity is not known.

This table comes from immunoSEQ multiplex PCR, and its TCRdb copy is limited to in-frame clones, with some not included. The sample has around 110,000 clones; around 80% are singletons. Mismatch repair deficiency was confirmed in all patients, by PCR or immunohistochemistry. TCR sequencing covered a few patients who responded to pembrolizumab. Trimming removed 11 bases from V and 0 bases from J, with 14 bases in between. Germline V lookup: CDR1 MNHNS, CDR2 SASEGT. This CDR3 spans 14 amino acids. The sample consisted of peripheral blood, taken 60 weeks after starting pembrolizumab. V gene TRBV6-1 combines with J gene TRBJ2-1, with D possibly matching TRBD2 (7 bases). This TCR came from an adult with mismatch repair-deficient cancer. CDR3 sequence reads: CAGVRGGSYNEQFF. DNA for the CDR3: TGTGCCGGGGTAAGGGGGGGCTCCTACAATGAGCAGTTCTTC.